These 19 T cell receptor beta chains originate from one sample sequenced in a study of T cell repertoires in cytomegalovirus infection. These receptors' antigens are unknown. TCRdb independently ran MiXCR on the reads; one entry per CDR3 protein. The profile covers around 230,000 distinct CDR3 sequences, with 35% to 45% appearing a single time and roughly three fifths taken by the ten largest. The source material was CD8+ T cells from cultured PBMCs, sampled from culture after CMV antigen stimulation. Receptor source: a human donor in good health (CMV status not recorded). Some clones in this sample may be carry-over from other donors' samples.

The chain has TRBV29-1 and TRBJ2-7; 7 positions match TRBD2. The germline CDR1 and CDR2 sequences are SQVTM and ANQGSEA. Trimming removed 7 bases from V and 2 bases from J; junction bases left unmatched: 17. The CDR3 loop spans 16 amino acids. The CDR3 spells CSAIGFGSGKPYEQYF. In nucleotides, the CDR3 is TGCAGCGCCATTGGGTTCGGAAGCGGGAAACCCTACGAGCAGTACTTC.

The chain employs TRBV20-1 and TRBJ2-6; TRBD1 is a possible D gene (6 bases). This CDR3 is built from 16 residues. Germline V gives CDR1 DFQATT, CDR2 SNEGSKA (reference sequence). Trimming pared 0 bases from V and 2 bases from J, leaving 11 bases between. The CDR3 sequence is CSARDPHRAGANVLTF. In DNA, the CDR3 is TGCAGTGCTAGAGATCCCCACAGGGCTGGGGCCAACGTCCTGACTTTC.

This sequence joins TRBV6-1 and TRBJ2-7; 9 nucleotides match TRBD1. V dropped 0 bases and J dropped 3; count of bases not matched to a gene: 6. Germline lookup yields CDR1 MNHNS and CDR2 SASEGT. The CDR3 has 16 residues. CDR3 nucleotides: TGTGCCAGCAGTGAAGCGAAGGGGGACAGGGACTACGAGCAGTACTTC. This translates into CASSEAKGDRDYEQYF.

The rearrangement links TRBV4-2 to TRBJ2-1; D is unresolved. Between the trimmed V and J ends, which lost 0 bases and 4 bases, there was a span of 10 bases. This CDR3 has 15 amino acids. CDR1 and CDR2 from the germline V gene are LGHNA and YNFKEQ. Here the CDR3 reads CASSQDRQIYNEQFF. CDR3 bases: TGTGCCAGCAGCCAAGATCGGCAAATATACAATGAGCAGTTCTTC.

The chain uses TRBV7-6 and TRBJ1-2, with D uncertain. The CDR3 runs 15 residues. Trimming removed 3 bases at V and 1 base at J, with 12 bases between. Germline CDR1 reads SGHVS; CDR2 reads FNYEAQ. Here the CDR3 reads CASSLADNLNYGYTF. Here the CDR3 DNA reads TGTGCCAGCAGCTTGGCGGATAACCTTAACTATGGCTACACCTTC.

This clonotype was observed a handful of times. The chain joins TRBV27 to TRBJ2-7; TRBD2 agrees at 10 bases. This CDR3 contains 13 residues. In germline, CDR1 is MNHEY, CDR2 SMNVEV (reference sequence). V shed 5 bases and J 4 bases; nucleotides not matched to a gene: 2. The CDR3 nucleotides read TGTGCCAGCAGTAAGGGACTAGCGTACGAGCAGTACTTC. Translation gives CASSKGLAYEQYF.

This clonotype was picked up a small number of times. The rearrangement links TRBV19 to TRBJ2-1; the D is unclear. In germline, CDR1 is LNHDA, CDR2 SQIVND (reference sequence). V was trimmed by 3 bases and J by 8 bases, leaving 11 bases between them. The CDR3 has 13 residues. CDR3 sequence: CASSILRWDEQFF. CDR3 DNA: TGTGCCAGTAGTATCCTCAGATGGGATGAGCAGTTCTTC.

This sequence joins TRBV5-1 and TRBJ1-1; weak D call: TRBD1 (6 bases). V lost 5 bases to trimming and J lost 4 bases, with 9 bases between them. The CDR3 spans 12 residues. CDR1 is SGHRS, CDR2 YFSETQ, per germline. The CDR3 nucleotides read TGCGCCAGCAGGGACAGCATCACTGAAGCTTTCTTT. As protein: CASRDSITEAFF. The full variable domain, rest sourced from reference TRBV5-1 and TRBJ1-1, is KAGVTQTPRYLIKTRGQQVTLSCSPISGHRSVSWYQQTPGQGLQFLFEYFSETQRNKGNFPGRFSGRQFSNSRSEMNVSTLELGDSALYLCASRDSITEAFFGQGTRLTVV.

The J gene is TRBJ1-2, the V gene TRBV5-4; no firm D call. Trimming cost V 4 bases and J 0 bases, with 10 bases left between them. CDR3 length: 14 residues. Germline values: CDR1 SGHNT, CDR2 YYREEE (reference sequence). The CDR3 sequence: CASSPGRANYGYTF. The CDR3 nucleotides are TGTGCCAGCAGCCCCGGACGGGCTAACTATGGCTACACCTTC.

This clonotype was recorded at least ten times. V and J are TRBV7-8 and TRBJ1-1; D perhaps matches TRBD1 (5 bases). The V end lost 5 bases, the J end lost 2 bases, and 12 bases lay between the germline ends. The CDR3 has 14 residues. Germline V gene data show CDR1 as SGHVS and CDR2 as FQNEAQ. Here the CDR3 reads CASSLGTVNTEAFF. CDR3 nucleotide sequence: TGTGCCAGCAGCCTCGGGACGGTTAACACTGAAGCTTTCTTT.

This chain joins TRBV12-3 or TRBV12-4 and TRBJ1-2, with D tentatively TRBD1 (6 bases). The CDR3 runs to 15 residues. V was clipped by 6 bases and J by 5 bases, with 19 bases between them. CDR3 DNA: TGTGCCAGCAGCCCTAACACGGACAGCTTTTATGGCTACACCTTC. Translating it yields CASSPNTDSFYGYTF.

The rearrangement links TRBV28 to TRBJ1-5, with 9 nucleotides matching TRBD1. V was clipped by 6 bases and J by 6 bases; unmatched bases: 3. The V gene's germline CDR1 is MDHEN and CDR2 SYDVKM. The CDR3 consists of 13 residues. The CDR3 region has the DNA TGTGCCAGCAGAGGGACAGGGCGTCAGCCCCAGCATTTT. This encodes CASRGTGRQPQHF.

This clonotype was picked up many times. The CDR3 coding sequence is TGTGCCAGTAGTAAGGCGGGTAACTATGGCTACACCTTC. Amino acid sequence: CASSKAGNYGYTF. This chain joins TRBV19 and TRBJ1-2; unclear D gene. This CDR3 has 13 residues. Germline V gene sequence: CDR1 LNHDA, CDR2 SQIVND (reference sequence). The V end was cut by 4 bases, the J end by 1 base, with 7 bases between.

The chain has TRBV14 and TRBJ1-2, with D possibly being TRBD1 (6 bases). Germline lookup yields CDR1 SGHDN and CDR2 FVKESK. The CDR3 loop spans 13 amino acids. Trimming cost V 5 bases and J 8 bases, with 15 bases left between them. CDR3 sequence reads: CASSYTGGLGYTF. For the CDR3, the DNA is TGTGCCAGCAGCTATACGGGGGGCTTAGGCTACACCTTC.

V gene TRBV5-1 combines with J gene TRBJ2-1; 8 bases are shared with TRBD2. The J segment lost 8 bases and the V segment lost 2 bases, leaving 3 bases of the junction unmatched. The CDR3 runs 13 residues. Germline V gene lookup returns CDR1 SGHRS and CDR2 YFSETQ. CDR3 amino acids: CASSLLREDEQFF. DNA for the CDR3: TGCGCCAGCAGCTTATTGCGGGAGGATGAGCAGTTCTTC.

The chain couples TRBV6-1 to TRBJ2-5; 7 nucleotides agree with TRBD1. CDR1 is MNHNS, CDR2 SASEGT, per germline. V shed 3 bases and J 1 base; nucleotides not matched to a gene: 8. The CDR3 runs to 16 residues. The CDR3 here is CASSDDDRDRQETQYF. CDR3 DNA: TGTGCCAGCAGTGATGACGACAGGGACCGCCAAGAGACCCAGTACTTC.

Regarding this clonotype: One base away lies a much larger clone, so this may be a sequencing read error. The CDR3 loop is CASRFRGSSYNEQFF. For the CDR3, the DNA is TGTGCCAGCAGATTCCGGGGCAGCTCCTACAATGAGCAGTTCTTC. V is TRBV7-2 and J is TRBJ2-1; TRBD1 or TRBD2 may be the D gene (5 bases each). There are 15 residues in the CDR3. Per germline, CDR1 SGHTA and CDR2 FQGNSA. V lost 6 bases, J lost 0 bases, and 12 bases lay in between.

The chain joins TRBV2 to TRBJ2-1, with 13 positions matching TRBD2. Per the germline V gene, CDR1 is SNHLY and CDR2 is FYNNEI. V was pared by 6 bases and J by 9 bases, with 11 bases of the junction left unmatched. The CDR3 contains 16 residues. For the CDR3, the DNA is TGTGCCAGCAGAGCCTTAGGACTAGCGGGGGAGGGTGAGCAGTTCTTC. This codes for CASRALGLAGEGEQFF.

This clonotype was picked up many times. CDR3 DNA sequence: TGTGCCAGCAGCCAGGGACCTATGACTGAAGCTTTCTTT. It translates to CASSQGPMTEAFF. V is TRBV7-3 and J is TRBJ1-1; a possible D gene is TRBD1 (5 bases). The CDR3 length is 13 residues. Trimming cost V 5 bases and J 5 bases, with 12 bases left between them. From germline, CDR1 is SGHTA and CDR2 FQGTGA.